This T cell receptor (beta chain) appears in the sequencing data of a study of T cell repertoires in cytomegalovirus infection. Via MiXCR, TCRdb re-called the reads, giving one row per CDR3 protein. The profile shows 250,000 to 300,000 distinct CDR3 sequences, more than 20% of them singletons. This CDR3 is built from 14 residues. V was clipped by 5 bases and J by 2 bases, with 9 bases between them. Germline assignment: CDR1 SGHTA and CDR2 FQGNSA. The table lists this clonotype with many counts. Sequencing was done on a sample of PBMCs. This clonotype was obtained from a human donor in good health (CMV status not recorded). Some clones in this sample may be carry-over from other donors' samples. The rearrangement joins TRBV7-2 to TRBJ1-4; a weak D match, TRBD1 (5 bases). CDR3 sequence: CASSHWGTNEKLFF. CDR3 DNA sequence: TGTGCCAGCAGCCACTGGGGCACTAATGAAAAACTGTTTTTT.